Described below is a single T cell receptor (beta chain) sequence and its context. Its target is unknown. The data originate from a study of T cell responses to AZD1222 COVID-19 vaccine. Study-level points and caveats: Baseline seropositives among AZD1222 recipients totaled only 6 or 7.

This table comes from immunoSEQ multiplex PCR, and its TCRdb copy is limited to in-frame clones, with some not included. The sample has around 170,000 clones, 92% seen once; the top ten hold 1.5% to 2%. This CDR3 is 13 amino acids long. V was shortened by 7 bases and J by 7 bases, with 13 bases between the two germline ends. Germline V gives CDR1 MDHEN, CDR2 SYDVKM. J is TRBJ2-2 and V is TRBV28; no firm D call. This specimen consisted of peripheral blood, obtained 28 days after the second AZD1222 dose. This clonotype originated in an adult who received the AZD1222 COVID-19 vaccine. The CDR3 spells CASTTHGYGELFF. DNA of the CDR3: TGTGCCAGCACTACCCATGGGTACGGGGAGCTGTTTTTT.